The clone carrying this T cell receptor beta chain was recorded once. Libraries were prepared by immunoSEQ multiplex PCR; TCRdb keeps only in-frame clonotypes and omits some of them. The table shows roughly 120,000 clones, with roughly nine tenths occurring only once. These data are taken from a study of blood T cell repertoires in COVID-19. Whole-study context: Spain, Italy and the United States supplied samples that represented acute and convalescent COVID-19. The analysed material was cDNA or gDNA that came from T cells, B-cell-depleted T cells, or PBMCs.

Trimming removed 4 bases from V and 2 bases from J; junction bases left unmatched: 8. Germline lookup yields CDR1 SGDLS and CDR2 YYNGEE. The CDR3 runs 18 residues. This sequence was found in a man aged 50 or older with active COVID-19. The specimen sequenced was peripheral blood. The chain has TRBV9 and TRBJ2-2; 13 bases map to TRBD2. CDR3 bases: TGTGCCAGCAGCACTACTAGCGGGAGGGCGGTTAACACCGGGGAGCTGTTTTTT. Protein: CASSTTSGRAVNTGELFF.